This T cell receptor beta chain was identified in a study of shared clonotypes between healthy human individuals. General study points: Rarefaction indicated that sorted-subset sequencing remained incomplete although depth was large.

CDR1 and CDR2 (germline): SGHAT, FQNNGV. V dropped 3 bases and J dropped 6 bases, with 18 bases sitting between them. This CDR3 is built from 16 residues. Produced via immunoSEQ multiplex PCR; TCRdb's table is partial and in-frame only. The sample contains millions of clones, roughly 96% of which appear only once. To note about this clone: Its specificity is not known.

The receptor comes from a man between 18 and 29 years old in good health. Sequenced input: naive CD4+ T cells sorted from blood. Subset in this sample: CD45RA+ positively selected. The chain uses TRBV11-2 and TRBJ1-5; maybe TRBD1 (6 bases). The CDR3 bases are TGTGCCAGCAGCTTGGTCGTGGGGCGCAGGGGTCAGCCCCAGCATTTT. It specifies CASSLVVGRRGQPQHF.